These 2 T cell receptor beta chains came from one sample sequenced in a study of identical twins. In TCRdb, the 5' RACE reads were re-called with MiXCR into one record per CDR3 protein. This sample yields about 890,000 distinct CDR3 sequences, of which 9% to 15% are seen a single time; around 1.6% belongs to the top ten. This same sample was also part of a study on yellow fever vaccine responses in identical twins.

The material sequenced was PBMCs. The receptors stem from a woman aged 18-29 years in good health.

This clonotype showed up just a few times. The rearrangement uses TRBV3-1 and TRBJ2-7, with TRBD2 matching 14 bases. Germline V gene sequence: CDR1 LGHDT, CDR2 YNNKEL (reference sequence). The CDR3 is 18 residues long. Trimming took 2 bases from V and 6 from J; bases not matched to a gene: 12. Written as DNA, the CDR3 is TGTGCCAGCAGCCAATACGGACTAGCGGGAGGCCCCCTTTTCGAGCAGTACTTC. Translating it yields CASSQYGLAGGPLFEQYF.

The chain uses TRBV5-1 and TRBJ2-4, with TRBD1 matching over 8 bases. Germline V gene lookup returns CDR1 SGHRS and CDR2 YFSETQ. V lost 4 bases, J lost 7 bases, and 4 bases stayed unmatched. The CDR3 runs to 13 residues. The CDR3 spells CASSPGDRNIQYF. For the CDR3, the DNA is TGCGCCAGCAGCCCCGGGGACAGGAACATTCAGTACTTC.